A selection of T cell receptor beta chains follows, all from one sample in a study of T cell responses to AZD1222 COVID-19 vaccine. TCRdb's copy holds only in-frame clones and misses some; the assay was immunoSEQ multiplex PCR. The sample includes some 98,000 clones, nearly 90% of them seen just once. Sequencing was performed on peripheral blood, taken on day 0 of AZD1222 vaccination. Source of these receptors: an adult in good health. Both conserved end residues are part of each CDR3. A D gene is named only where the DNA matches it firmly. Size tells how often a clone was seen (once, few, many) or the class of an expanded clone, and some rows leave it out.

D,size,V,J,DNA,CDR3
NA,NA,TRBV7-8,TRBJ1-1,TGTGCCAGCAGCTTAAGAGGGAGCGGGAACACTGAAGCTTTCTTT,CASSLRGSGNTEAFF
TRBD1,NA,TRBV11-3,TRBJ2-2,TGTGCCAGCAGCTCCGGACAGGGGGCCTTCACCGGGGAGCTGTTTTTT,CASSSGQGAFTGELFF
TRBD1,NA,TRBV7-9,TRBJ1-4,TGTGCCAGCAGCTTTCGCACAGGGGCCGGGAAGGAAAAACTGTTTTTT,CASSFRTGAGKEKLFF
NA,NA,TRBV5-1,TRBJ2-4,TGCGCCAGCAGCCCCAACGGAGGGCCCAAAAACATTCAGTACTTC,CASSPNGGPKNIQYF
NA,few,TRBV5-1,TRBJ2-7,TGCGCCAGCAGCCGTTCAGAAACAGGGATCGAGCAGTACTTC,CASSRSETGIEQYF
NA,NA,TRBV30,TRBJ1-5,TGTGCCTGGACTCCAGGGTTAAATCAGCCCCAGCATTTT,CAWTPGLNQPQHF
NA,NA,TRBV30,TRBJ2-2,TGTGCCTGGTACACGGGTGGGACCGGGGAGCTGTTTTTT,CAWYTGGTGELFF
NA,NA,TRBV5-1,TRBJ2-2,TGCGCCAGCAGCTTTCAACGGGGGGCTCTGAACACCGGGGAGCTGTTTTTT,CASSFQRGALNTGELFF
TRBD2,NA,TRBV2,TRBJ2-5,TGTGCCAGCAGTAACCGGGGGGGCAGGGCAGAGACCCAGTACTTC,CASSNRGGRAETQYF
NA,NA,TRBV12-3/TRBV12-4,TRBJ1-2,TGTGCCAGCTCCCCCGAGGGGTCCTATGGCTACACCTTC,CASSPEGSYGYTF
NA,NA,TRBV5-4,TRBJ2-5,TGTGCCAGCAGCCCGCGGGGGCCGAGGAAAGAGACCCAGTACTTC,CASSPRGPRKETQYF
NA,NA,TRBV19,TRBJ1-2,TGTGCCAGTAGTATAGACACAGGGACCAACTATGGCTACACCTTC,CASSIDTGTNYGYTF
TRBD1,NA,TRBV6-4,TRBJ2-7,TGTGCCAGCAGGGAGGGCGGGACAGGCCCCTACGAGCAGTACTTC,CASREGGTGPYEQYF
TRBD1,NA,TRBV7-9,TRBJ1-1,TGTGCCAGCAGCTTAATCGCAGGGGGGCACACTGAAGCTTTCTTT,CASSLIAGGHTEAFF
TRBD1,NA,TRBV4-3,TRBJ2-7,TGCGCCAGCAGCCGGGGGACAGGGGGCTCCTACGAGCAGTACTTC,CASSRGTGGSYEQYF
NA,NA,TRBV9,TRBJ2-3,TGTGCCAGCAGCGGCCGGGACTCTGCAGATACGCAGTATTTT,CASSGRDSADTQYF
NA,NA,TRBV19,TRBJ1-3,TGTGCCAGTAGCCAAGTTTCCGGAAACACCATATATTTT,CASSQVSGNTIYF
NA,NA,TRBV7-3,TRBJ2-3,TGTGCCAGCAGCTTATTTGGTAGAGGGGTGGATACGCAGTATTTT,CASSLFGRGVDTQYF
NA,few,TRBV19,TRBJ1-1,TGTGCCAGTAGTATGGACACCCTGAACACTGAAGCTTTCTTT,CASSMDTLNTEAFF
NA,NA,TRBV27,TRBJ2-7,TGTGCCAGCAGTTTATCCACGGGGGGCAGGGGGCTTTACGAGCAGTACTTC,CASSLSTGGRGLYEQYF
TRBD2,NA,TRBV5-4,TRBJ2-3,TGTGCCAGCACCCCCCGGCAGGCTAGCGGGGGGGAGAGGGCAGATACGCAGTATTTT,CASTPRQASGGERADTQYF
NA,NA,TRBV19,TRBJ1-4,TGTGCCAGTAGTACCGGGACCACGAATGAAAAACTGTTTTTT,CASSTGTTNEKLFF
TRBD1,few,TRBV28,TRBJ2-5,TGTGCCAGCAGTGTGACAGGGCCGCGGTACTTC,CASSVTGPRYF
TRBD1,NA,TRBV5-1,TRBJ1-1,TGCGCCAGCAGCTTGGGACAGGGGGCTGAAGCTTTCTTT,CASSLGQGAEAFF
NA,NA,TRBV3-1/TRBV3-2,TRBJ1-2,TGTGCCAGCAGCCCCTCGGGCCTGTCTCGTAGTGGCTACACCTTC,CASSPSGLSRSGYTF
TRBD1,once,TRBV28,TRBJ1-2,TGTGCCAGCACACCTACAGGGGGCAACTATGGCTACACCTTC,CASTPTGGNYGYTF
NA,NA,TRBV5-4,TRBJ2-7,TGTGCCAGCAGCCGCCCGGGACGGGAATTGGGCGAGCAGTACTTC,CASSRPGRELGEQYF
NA,once,TRBV7-3,TRBJ2-3,TGTGCCAGCAGCTTAACGGGGGGTGATACGCAGTATTTT,CASSLTGGDTQYF
TRBD2,NA,TRBV7-2,TRBJ2-3,TGTGCCAGCAGCTTAGGGACTAGATCAGCAGATACGCAGTATTTT,CASSLGTRSADTQYF
NA,NA,TRBV7-8,TRBJ1-5,TGTGCCAGCAGCTCCCCCGGGGGGGACCTCCTCAATCAGCCCCAGCATTTT,CASSSPGGDLLNQPQHF
TRBD2,NA,TRBV6-2/TRBV6-3,TRBJ2-2,TGTGCCAGCAGTTCTCGGACTAGCGGGGGGCTCCGAGGGACCGGGGAGCTGTTTTTT,CASSSRTSGGLRGTGELFF
TRBD2,NA,TRBV7-2,TRBJ2-3,TGTGCCAGCAGCTTAGTCCCTAGCGGGGGCCCAGATACGCAGTATTTT,CASSLVPSGGPDTQYF
NA,NA,TRBV5-8,TRBJ1-6,TGTGCCAGCAGCTTGTTACAGGGACGGTGGTCACCCCTCCACTTT,CASSLLQGRWSPLHF
NA,NA,TRBV3-1/TRBV3-2,TRBJ2-7,TGTGCCAGCAGTCGCCTGACAGGCTCCTACGAGCAGTACTTC,CASSRLTGSYEQYF
TRBD2,NA,TRBV7-9,TRBJ2-2,TGTGCCAGCAGATTAGCGGGTTCCGGGGAGCTGTTTTTT,CASRLAGSGELFF
TRBD1,NA,TRBV6-5,TRBJ1-2,TGTGCCAGCAGTTTCTCGGACAGGGGGCGGAATGGCTACACCTTC,CASSFSDRGRNGYTF
NA,NA,TRBV15,TRBJ1-6,TGTGCCACCAGCAGAGCCACTCAACAGGGTTCTTATTCACCCCTCCACTTT,CATSRATQQGSYSPLHF
TRBD2,NA,TRBV6-2/TRBV6-3,TRBJ2-1,TGTGCCAGCAGCCCTCGGGGGGGGTGGTGGTTCTTC,CASSPRGGWWFF
NA,NA,TRBV20-1,TRBJ1-1,TGCAGTGCTAGTAGACGGGGGACTGAAGCTTTCTTT,CSASRRGTEAFF
TRBD1,NA,TRBV5-1,TRBJ1-1,TGCGCCAGCAGCTTCTACAGGGGTTCCAATGCTGGGACTGAAGCTTTCTTT,CASSFYRGSNAGTEAFF
NA,NA,TRBV4-1,TRBJ2-3,TGCGCCAGCAGCCCGTCCATATTCACAGATACGCAGTATTTT,CASSPSIFTDTQYF
TRBD1,NA,TRBV5-4,TRBJ1-2,TGTGCCAGCAGCTTGCGAAAAGGACAGGGGGCGGGTGGCTACACCTTC,CASSLRKGQGAGGYTF
NA,NA,TRBV5-5,TRBJ1-4,TGTGCCAGCAGCTTGGACCTGATTAATGAAAAACTGTTTTTT,CASSLDLINEKLFF
TRBD2,NA,TRBV4-1,TRBJ2-1,TGCGCCAGCAGCCCAAGACTAGCGACCAACAATGAGCAGTTCTTC,CASSPRLATNNEQFF
NA,NA,TRBV7-8,TRBJ1-4,TGTGCCAGCAGCTTCGGCTCAACTAATGAAAAACTGTTTTTT,CASSFGSTNEKLFF
NA,once,TRBV3-1/TRBV3-2,TRBJ1-5,TGTGCCAGCAGCCAAGGGGGCGACCAGCCCCAGCATTTT,CASSQGGDQPQHF
TRBD1,NA,TRBV29-1,TRBJ1-2,TGCAGCGTTGATGGGGGACAGGGGTTTAAGGGCCAAGGAATCGGCTATGGCTACACCTTC,CSVDGGQGFKGQGIGYGYTF
NA,once,TRBV10-3,TRBJ1-2,TGTGCCATCAGTGACCCGGGGGGGCCTTCTAACTATGGCTACACCTTC,CAISDPGGPSNYGYTF
NA,NA,TRBV4-2,TRBJ2-3,TGTGCCAGCAGCCAAGGGGGGGATACGCAGTATTTT,CASSQGGDTQYF
NA,NA,TRBV28,TRBJ1-5,TGTGCCAGCAGTCCCCCCGGCCAGCCCCAGCATTTT,CASSPPGQPQHF
TRBD2,once,TRBV6-1,TRBJ2-5,TGTGCCAGCAGTGAAGCTGCGGGGGGAGTAAGAGAGACCCAGTACTTC,CASSEAAGGVRETQYF